The clone carrying this T cell receptor (beta chain) was seen repeatedly, ten times or more. CDR1 is SGHRS and CDR2 is YFSETQ in the germline V gene. The V gene lost 0 bases and the J gene lost 5 bases, with 12 bases spanning the gap. The CDR3 length is 15 residues. TCRdb reanalysed the RT-PCR reads using MiXCR and keeps one entry per CDR3 protein. The repertoire holds about 500,000 distinct CDR3 sequences, with more than 15% as singletons. The sample originates from a study of response to subunit inactivated influenza vaccine. The sequence was collected from a man between 50 and 69 years old who received an inactivated influenza vaccine. The sample in question was CD4+ T cells sorted from PBMCs, obtained approximately 25 months after vaccination. The rearrangement uses TRBV5-1 and TRBJ2-1; a weak D match, TRBD1 (5 bases). As DNA, the CDR3 is TGCGCCAGCAGCTTGGGGGCAGGGTCTCACAATGAGCAGTTCTTC. Its protein product is CASSLGAGSHNEQFF. Full variable domain (remainder filled in from reference TRBV5-1 and TRBJ2-1): KAGVTQTPRYLIKTRGQQVTLSCSPISGHRSVSWYQQTPGQGLQFLFEYFSETQRNKGNFPGRFSGRQFSNSRSEMNVSTLELGDSALYLCASSLGAGSHNEQFFGPGTRLTVL.